The 22 T cell receptor beta chains below come from one sample, sequenced in a study of preoperative IRX-2 immunotherapy in early breast cancer. Assay used: immunoSEQ multiplex PCR; TCRdb lists only in-frame clones, some missing. Of roughly 30,000 clones listed, around 83% are singletons. Treatment specified: preoperative locoregional IRX-2 cytokine immunotherapy. The sequencing used lymph node tissue, collected from a patient treated with IRX-2 immunotherapy. These receptor sequences come from a human donor with breast cancer.

The gene calls are TRBV15 and TRBJ2-1, with D possibly being TRBD2 (6 bases). The ends were cut back, 6 bases at V and 4 bases at J, with 19 bases in the middle. Germline CDR1 reads LNHNV; CDR2 reads YYDKDF (reference sequence). The CDR3 is 16 residues long. Here the CDR3 reads CATSSLFGGRYNEQFF. CDR3 bases: TGTGCCACCAGTAGCTTGTTCGGGGGACGGTACAATGAGCAGTTCTTC. The full variable domain, with the rest looked up from reference TRBV15 and TRBJ2-1, is DAMVIQNPRYQVTQFGKPVTLSCSQTLNHNVMYWYQQKSSQAPKLLFHYYDKDFNNEADTPDNFQSRRPNTSFCFLDIRSPGLGDTAMYLCATSSLFGGRYNEQFFGPGTRLTVL.

J is TRBJ2-7 and V is TRBV1; TRBD2 is the table's D call and was not checked against the DNA. TRBV1 is a pseudogene locus. This CDR3 contains 16 residues. The DNA of the CDR3 is TGCGCCAGCAGCCAAGATCACAATAGCGGATCCTACGAGCAGTACTTC. It is translated as CASSQDHNSGSYEQYF.

This clone was observed once. The gene calls are TRBV10-3 and TRBJ1-2, with 10 nucleotides matching TRBD1. V shed 2 bases, J shed 2 bases, and the junction held 2 bases outside the gene matches. The CDR3 extends over 15 amino acids. The germline V gene encodes CDR1 ENHRY and CDR2 SYGVKD. The CDR3, as DNA: TGTGCCATCAGTGAGGGGGACAGGGGAAACTATGGCTACACCTTC. This codes for CAISEGDRGNYGYTF.

This chain joins TRBV19 and TRBJ2-3; the match to TRBD2 covers 11 bases. Germline CDR1 and CDR2: LNHDA and SQIVND (reference sequence). Losses at the gene ends were 5 bases for V and 3 bases for J; bases not matched to a gene: 4. The CDR3 is 15 amino acids. The CDR3 region has the DNA TGTGCCAGTAGTTATCCTAGCGGGGGGACAGATACGCAGTATTTT. It specifies CASSYPSGGTDTQYF. The full variable domain, completed using reference TRBV19 and TRBJ2-3, is DGGITQSPKYLFRKEGQNVTLSCEQNLNHDAMYWYRQDPGQGLRLIYYSQIVNDFQKGDIAEGYSVSREKKESFPLTVTSAQKNPTAFYLCASSYPSGGTDTQYFGPGTRLTVL.

The V gene is TRBV25-1, the J gene TRBJ2-1; D possibly uses TRBD1 or TRBD2 (5 bases each). The germline CDR1 and CDR2 sequences are MGHDK and SYGVNS. The CDR3 consists of 15 residues. Trimming cost V 6 bases and J 8 bases, with 20 bases left between them. The CDR3 spells CASRAPGTGSDEQFF. In DNA form, the CDR3 reads TGTGCCAGCAGAGCCCCCGGGACGGGGTCGGATGAGCAGTTCTTC.

The genes are TRBV30 and TRBJ1-1; D gene ambiguous. Germline-derived CDR1 and CDR2 are GTSNPN and SVGIG (reference sequence). V gave up 3 bases and J gave up 1 base, with 9 bases separating them. The CDR3 has 13 residues. The chain's CDR3 is CAWRLLSNTEAFF. As DNA, the CDR3 is TGTGCCTGGAGGCTGCTTTCGAACACTGAAGCTTTCTTT.

The gene calls are TRBV5-1 and TRBJ2-7, with TRBD2 matching 11 bases. The germline gives CDR1 SGHRS, CDR2 YFSETQ. The V segment lost 4 bases and the J segment 0 bases; nucleotides outside the gene matches: 12. This CDR3 contains 18 residues. CDR3 DNA: TGCGCCAGCAGCCTGCTACTCCCTAGCGGGGGGACCTCCTACGAGCAGTACTTC. It is translated as CASSLLLPSGGTSYEQYF.

The chain uses TRBV6-7 and TRBJ2-4; 7 nucleotides line up with TRBD1. TRBV6-7 is designated an ORF whose function remains uncertain. The CDR3 runs to 16 residues. The junction had 15 bases not matched to a gene; V was cut back by 5 bases and J by 8 bases. The CDR3 loop reads CASSPVLGQWTYIQYF. The CDR3 coding sequence is TGTGCCAGCAGTCCGGTTCTGGGACAGTGGACGTACATTCAGTACTTC.

This chain joins TRBV1 and TRBJ1-2. TRBV1 corresponds to a pseudogene. The CDR3 totals 18 residues. This chain's CDR3 is CASSQVVSRAASHYGYTF. The CDR3 DNA follows: TGCGCCAGCAGCCAAGTCGTTTCTAGGGCGGCTAGTCACTATGGCTACACCTTC.

This chain joins TRBV2 and TRBJ2-3, with TRBD2 identical over 10 bases. The CDR3 is 15 amino acids. Trimming at V came to 6 bases and at J to 4 bases, leaving 7 bases not matched to a gene. Germline CDR1 SNHLY, CDR2 FYNNEI. In DNA, the CDR3 is TGTGCCAGCAGCGAGCGGGAGGGCCTCCCAGATACGCAGTATTTT. It codes for CASSEREGLPDTQYF.

This sequence joins TRBV7-7 and TRBJ1-4; no clear D. CDR1 is SSHAT, CDR2 FNYEAQ, per germline (reference sequence). Trimming shortened V by 1 base and J by 8 bases, and 14 bases separated the two germline ends. This CDR3 is 15 amino acids long. The CDR3 reads CASSLEARWIEKLFF. As DNA, the CDR3 is TGTGCCAGCAGCTTAGAGGCCAGGTGGATCGAAAAACTGTTTTTT.

The chain combines TRBV28 with TRBJ1-2; D perhaps matches TRBD1 (5 bases). The germline CDR1 and CDR2 sequences are MDHEN and SYDVKM. This CDR3 is built from 14 residues. Between the trimmed V and J ends, which lost 1 base and 3 bases, there was a span of 9 bases. The CDR3 DNA sequence: TGTGCCAGCAGTTTATATCGGGGGGACTATGGCTACACCTTC. This sequence encodes CASSLYRGDYGYTF.

The table lists this clone with a few counts. The chain has TRBV2 and TRBJ1-6; TRBD1 agrees at 9 bases. Trimming at V came to 8 bases and at J to 4 bases, leaving 6 bases not matched to a gene. The germline CDR1 and CDR2 sequences are SNHLY and FYNNEI. The CDR3 spans 15 residues. Written as DNA, the CDR3 is TGTGCCAGCTTAGCCGGGACAGGGTATAATTCACCCCTCCACTTT. It yields the protein CASLAGTGYNSPLHF.

This clone was counted a few times. The rearrangement links TRBV18 to TRBJ2-7; D is ambiguous. This CDR3 comprises 14 residues. Germline loops: CDR1 KGHSH, CDR2 LQKENI. Trimming stripped 4 bases from V and 4 bases from J, with 14 bases between. The CDR3, as DNA: TGTGCCAGCTCACGGCCCAACCCTCCTTACGAGCAGTACTTC. Protein product: CASSRPNPPYEQYF.

This clone was recorded once. This rearrangement joins TRBV23-1 to TRBJ2-5; 8 positions match TRBD2. TRBV23-1 is labeled an ORF, and its function is uncertain. The CDR3 totals 14 residues. J gave up 4 bases and V 6 bases, and 7 bases lay outside the gene matches. The CDR3 nucleotides read TGCGCCAGCAGCTTAATGGCGGGAGGAGAGACCCAGTACTTC. It translates to CASSLMAGGETQYF.

The chain has TRBV15 and TRBJ2-3, with 7 nucleotides matching TRBD2. CDR3 length: 14 amino acids. CDR1 LNHNV and CDR2 YYDKDF come from the germline V gene (reference sequence). V gave up 0 bases and J gave up 8 bases; unmatched junction bases: 5. The CDR3 sequence is CATSRDVKRGTQYF. CDR3 in DNA: TGTGCCACCAGCAGAGATGTTAAGCGGGGTACGCAGTATTTT.

The rearrangement uses TRBV5-1 and TRBJ2-2; D may be TRBD2 (6 bases). This CDR3 spans 18 amino acids. Deletions cut 4 bases from V and 4 bases from J, with 23 bases between. Germline-derived CDR1 and CDR2 are SGHRS and YFSETQ. The CDR3 DNA reads as TGCGCCAGCAGCCACCCCGGACTACCCAAGGGGCCCACCGGGGAGCTGTTTTTT. Translated: CASSHPGLPKGPTGELFF.

The J gene is TRBJ1-3, the V gene TRBV29-1; tentative D call: TRBD1 (6 bases). Trimming took 8 bases from V and 0 from J, leaving 14 bases between them. The germline CDR1 and CDR2 sequences are SQVTM and ANQGSEA. The CDR3 spans 14 residues. The CDR3 DNA sequence: TGCAGCACTGGGGAAGGGGGCTCTGGAAACACCATATATTTT. Translation: CSTGEGGSGNTIYF.

This clone was recorded only once. The chain uses TRBV11-3 and TRBJ1-1, with D possibly being TRBD1 (6 bases). V lost 4 bases to trimming and J lost 0 bases, with 15 bases between them. Germline V gene data show CDR1 as SGHNT and CDR2 as YENEEA. There are 16 residues in the CDR3. The CDR3, as DNA: TGTGCCAGCAGCTCAGGAGGGGGGGTGATGAACACTGAAGCTTTCTTT. As protein: CASSSGGGVMNTEAFF.

This rearrangement joins TRBV11-3 to TRBJ1-5; 9 bases are a match to TRBD1. The V and J ends lost 4 bases and 3 bases, in that order; junction bases with no gene match: 4. Germline-derived CDR1 and CDR2 are SGHNT and YENEEA. The CDR3 is 15 residues long. The CDR3 DNA follows: TGTGCCAGCAGCTCGACAGGGGGGTACAATCAGCCCCAGCATTTT. Protein product: CASSSTGGYNQPQHF.

The count of this clone is one. V usage is TRBV6-7 and J usage is TRBJ2-7, with a possible D match to TRBD2 (6 bases). TRBV6-7 is treated as an ORF (open reading frame) with a function not yet certain. V was pared by 2 bases and J by 4 bases, with 12 bases between. The CDR3 covers 14 residues. The DNA of the CDR3 is TGTGCCAGCAGTTACGAAGGTGGAGGGTACGAGCAGTACTTC. As protein: CASSYEGGGYEQYF.

The V gene is TRBV18, the J gene TRBJ2-7; 7 bases align to TRBD1. The junction had 7 bases not matched to a gene; V was cut back by 5 bases and J by 3 bases. The CDR3 has 14 amino acids. CDR1 is KGHSH, CDR2 LQKENI, per germline. DNA of the CDR3: TGTGCCAGCTCATCCGGGACAGCAAACTACGAGCAGTACTTC. Protein sequence: CASSSGTANYEQYF.